This T cell receptor beta chain was found in a study of human T cells and chemical hapten exposure. The V and J ends lost 6 bases and 10 bases respectively, with 6 bases between them. The germline CDR1 and CDR2 sequences are SQVTM and ANQGSEA. The CDR3 runs to 9 residues. One entry per CDR3 protein, called by TCRdb with MiXCR from the RACE reads. The table has roughly 45,000 distinct CDR3 sequences, around 9.3% seen once. This clonotype occurred many times. Described time point: patch test 1, 2 weeks after DPC sensitization. As to treatment: therapeutic diphenylcyclopropenone sensitization with weekly scalp DPC.

The chain is built from TRBV29-1 and TRBJ2-2, with unresolved D. This sample comprised whole blood, obtained in connection with sensitization to the hapten diphenylcyclopropenone (DPC). The receptor was derived from a woman between 45 and 60 years old with alopecia areata. Some clones in this sample may be carry-over from other donors' samples. CDR3 bases: TGCAGCGTAAGGACGGAGCTGTTTTTT. It specifies CSVRTELFF.